The present T cell receptor beta chain was sequenced within a study of post-analysis software for immune sequencing data. Background on the study: There were relapsing-remitting, secondary progressive and progressive-relapsing multiple sclerosis among the disease courses included. Notes on the study in general: Controls had significantly higher normalized Chao1 diversity than multiple sclerosis patients. Samples prepared in the same batch strongly co-clustered by F measure.

Worth noting for this clonotype: Its antigen is as yet unknown.

Sequencing libraries made from TCR beta cDNA carried unique molecular identifiers. T cells, about 0.9 to 10 million of them, yielded some 500,000 cDNA molecules. In TCRdb, the PCR reads were re-called with MiXCR into one record per CDR3 protein. Of about 620,000 distinct CDR3 sequences in the sample, roughly 45% were seen once. The sequence came from a girl aged 10 to 17 with multiple sclerosis. The sequenced sample was blood.

As DNA, the CDR3 is TGCAGTGCTAGAGATCGCGGGAGGTTACGGTACGAGCAGTACTTC. Its protein is CSARDRGRLRYEQYF. The chain employs TRBV20-1 and TRBJ2-5; 8 nucleotides match TRBD2. The J call may be wrong; the DNA end is better matched by TRBJ2-7. CDR3 length: 15 amino acids. Per the germline V gene, CDR1 is DFQATT and CDR2 is SNEGSKA (reference sequence).